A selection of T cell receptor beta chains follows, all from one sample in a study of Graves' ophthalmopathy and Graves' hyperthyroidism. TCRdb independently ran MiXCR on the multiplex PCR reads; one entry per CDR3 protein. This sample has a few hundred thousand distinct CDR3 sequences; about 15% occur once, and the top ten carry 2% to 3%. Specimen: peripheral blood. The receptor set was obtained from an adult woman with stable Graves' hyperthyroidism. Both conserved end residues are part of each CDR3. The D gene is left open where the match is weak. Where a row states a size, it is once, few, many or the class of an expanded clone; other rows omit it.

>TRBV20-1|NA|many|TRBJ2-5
CSASPTGQETQYF
TGCAGTGCTAGCCCTACAGGCCAAGAGACCCAGTACTTC
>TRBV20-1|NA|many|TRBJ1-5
CSALDSYLGQPQHF
TGCAGTGCTCTTGACAGTTACCTGGGTCAGCCCCAGCATTTT
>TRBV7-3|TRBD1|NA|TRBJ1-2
CASSTQGVGGYTF
TGTGCCAGCAGCACACAGGGGGTTGGGGGCTACACCTTC
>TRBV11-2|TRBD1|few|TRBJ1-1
CASSWTGEMGAFF
TGTGCCAGCAGCTGGACAGGGGAAATGGGAGCTTTCTTT
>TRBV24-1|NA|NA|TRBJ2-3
CATSDGAGWTDTQYF
TGTGCCACCAGCGATGGGGCGGGATGGACAGATACGCAGTATTTT
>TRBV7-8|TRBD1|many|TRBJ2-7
CASNFQGARGEQYF
TGTGCCAGCAATTTCCAGGGGGCGCGAGGCGAGCAGTACTTC
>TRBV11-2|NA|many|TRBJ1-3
CASSLVGRSRSGNTIYF
TGTGCCAGCAGCTTAGTCGGGCGGTCCAGGTCCGGAAACACCATATATTTT
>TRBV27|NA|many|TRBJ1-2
CASSLSGWGYGYTF
TGTGCCAGCAGTTTATCTGGGTGGGGCTATGGCTACACCTTC
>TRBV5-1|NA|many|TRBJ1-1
CASSPKVPAEAFF
TGCGCCAGCAGCCCTAAGGTGCCGGCTGAAGCTTTCTTT
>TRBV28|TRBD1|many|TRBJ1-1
CASTGQVNTEAFF
TGTGCCAGCACGGGACAGGTGAATACTGAAGCTTTCTTT
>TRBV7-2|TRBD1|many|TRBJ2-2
CASSLMRGQHGELFF
TGTGCCAGCAGCTTAATGAGGGGGCAGCACGGGGAGCTGTTTTTT
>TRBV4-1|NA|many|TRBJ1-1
CASSLTWNTEAFF
TGCGCCAGCAGCCTGACCTGGAACACTGAAGCTTTCTTT
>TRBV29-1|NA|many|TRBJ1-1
CSVRDGMNTEAFF
TGCAGCGTTCGCGACGGCATGAACACTGAAGCTTTCTTT
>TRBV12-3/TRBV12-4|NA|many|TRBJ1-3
CASSFAVSGNTIYF
TGTGCCAGCAGTTTTGCGGTCTCTGGAAACACCATATATTTT
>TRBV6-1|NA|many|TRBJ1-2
CASSARGKVDLGGYTF
TGTGCCAGCAGTGCCAGGGGAAAAGTAGATCTCGGTGGCTACACCTTC
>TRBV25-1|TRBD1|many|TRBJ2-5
CASSVGQGLETQYF
TGTGCCAGCAGTGTCGGACAGGGACTAGAGACCCAGTACTTC
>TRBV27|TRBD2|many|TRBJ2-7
CASYNSGTSGRISYEQYF
TGTGCCAGTTATAACTCCGGGACTAGCGGGAGGATCTCCTACGAGCAGTACTTC
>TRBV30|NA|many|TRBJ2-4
CAWSRLTLAKNIQYF
TGTGCCTGGAGTCGTCTCACACTAGCCAAAAACATTCAGTACTTC
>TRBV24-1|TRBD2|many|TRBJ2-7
CATSPAGEAYEQYF
TGTGCCACCAGCCCGGCGGGAGAGGCCTACGAGCAGTACTTC
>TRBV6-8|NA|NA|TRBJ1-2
CASSRNRWNYGYTF
TGTGCCAGCAGCCGGAATCGTTGGAACTATGGCTACACCTTC
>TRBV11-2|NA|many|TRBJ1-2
CASYSNYGYTF
TGTGCCAGCTATAGTAACTATGGCTACACCTTC
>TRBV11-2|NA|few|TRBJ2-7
CASSLDPSTAYEQYF
TGTGCCAGCAGCTTAGACCCGAGCACGGCCTACGAGCAGTACTTC
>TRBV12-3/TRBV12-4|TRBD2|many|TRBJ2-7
CASSLGGFSEQYF
TGTGCCAGCAGCCTCGGGGGGTTCTCCGAGCAGTACTTC
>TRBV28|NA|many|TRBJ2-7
CASMGFSEQYF
TGTGCCAGCATGGGCTTCTCCGAGCAGTACTTC
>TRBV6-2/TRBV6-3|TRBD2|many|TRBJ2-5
CASSQTSEGETQYF
TGTGCCAGCAGCCAAACTAGCGAAGGGGAGACCCAGTACTTC
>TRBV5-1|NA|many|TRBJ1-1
CASSSGQQNTEAFF
TGCGCCAGCAGCTCAGGACAGCAGAACACTGAAGCTTTCTTT
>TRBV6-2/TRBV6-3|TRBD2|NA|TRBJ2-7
CASIPSGKPYELYF
TGTGCCAGCATTCCTAGCGGAAAACCCTACGAGCTGTACTTC
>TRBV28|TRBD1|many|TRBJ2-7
CASSSGTGAYF
TGTGCCAGCAGCTCCGGGACAGGGGCGTACTTC
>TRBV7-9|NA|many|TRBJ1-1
CASSLGALGTEAFF
TGTGCCAGCAGCTTAGGGGCCCTAGGCACTGAAGCTTTCTTT
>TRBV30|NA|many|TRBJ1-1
CAWSGAVRGAFF
TGTGCCTGGAGTGGGGCGGTAAGAGGAGCTTTCTTT
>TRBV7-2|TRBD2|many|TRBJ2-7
CASNGGLAGHRMSEQYF
TGTGCCAGCAACGGGGGACTAGCGGGTCATCGAATGAGTGAGCAGTACTTC
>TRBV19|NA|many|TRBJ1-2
CASSIVLQGGIYGYTF
TGTGCCAGTAGTATAGTTCTTCAGGGCGGGATCTATGGCTACACCTTC
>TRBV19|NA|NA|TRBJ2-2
CASSMRGGGLTGELFF
TGTGCCAGTAGTATGCGGGGCGGAGGACTTACCGGGGAGCTGTTTTTT
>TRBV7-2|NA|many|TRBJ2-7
CASSPLEGGVYEQYF
TGTGCCAGCTCCCCACTTGAGGGGGGAGTCTACGAGCAGTACTTC
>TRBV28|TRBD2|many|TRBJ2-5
CASRLALGETQYF
TGTGCCAGCAGACTAGCGCTCGGGGAGACCCAGTACTTC
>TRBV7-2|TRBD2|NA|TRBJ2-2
CAGSLTAGVGWELFF
TGTGCCGGCAGCTTAACGGCGGGAGTCGGGTGGGAGCTGTTTTTT
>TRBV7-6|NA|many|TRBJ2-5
CASSSTISGGLYQETQYF
TGTGCCAGCAGCTCGACAATTTCAGGGGGACTATACCAAGAGACCCAGTACTTC
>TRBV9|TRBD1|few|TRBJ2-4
CASSETGVKNIQYF
TGTGCCAGCAGCGAAACAGGGGTGAAAAACATTCAGTACTTC
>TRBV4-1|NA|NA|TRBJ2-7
CASSQQQTYEQYF
TGCGCCAGCAGCCAACAGCAAACCTACGAGCAGTACTTC
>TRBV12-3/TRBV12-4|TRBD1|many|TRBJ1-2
CASRGTGWYGYTF
TGTGCCAGCAGAGGGACAGGGTGGTATGGCTACACCTTC
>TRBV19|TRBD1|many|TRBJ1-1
CASNRDRQNTEAFF
TGTGCCAGCAACAGGGACAGACAGAACACTGAAGCTTTCTTT
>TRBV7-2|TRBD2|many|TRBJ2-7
CASSLAGSASGSRYEQYF
TGTGCCAGCAGCTTAGCAGGATCGGCTAGCGGGTCTAGATACGAGCAGTACTTC
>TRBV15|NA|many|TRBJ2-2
CATSRDVGVGTGELFF
TGTGCCACCAGCAGAGATGTGGGAGTTGGCACCGGGGAGCTGTTTTTT
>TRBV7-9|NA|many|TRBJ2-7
CASSSYTYEQYF
TGTGCCAGCAGCTCTTACACCTACGAGCAGTACTTC
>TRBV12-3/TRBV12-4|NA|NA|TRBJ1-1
CASNRGTEAFF
TGTGCCAGCAACCGAGGGACTGAAGCTTTCTTT
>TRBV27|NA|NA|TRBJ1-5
CASSLWGARGNQPQHF
TGTGCCAGCAGTTTATGGGGGGCTAGAGGCAATCAGCCCCAGCATTTT
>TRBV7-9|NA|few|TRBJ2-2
CATLVGSTGELFF
TGTGCCACACTTGTTGGGTCTACCGGGGAGCTGTTTTTT
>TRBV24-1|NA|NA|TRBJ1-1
CATKSTGEAFF
TGTGCCACCAAGAGTACGGGTGAAGCTTTCTTT
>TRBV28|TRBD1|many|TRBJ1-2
CASRVDWDRRDYGYTF
TGTGCCAGCAGAGTAGACTGGGACAGGAGAGACTATGGCTACACCTTC
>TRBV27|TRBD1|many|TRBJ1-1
CASSGGQVDTEAFF
TGTGCCAGCAGTGGAGGACAGGTCGACACTGAAGCTTTCTTT
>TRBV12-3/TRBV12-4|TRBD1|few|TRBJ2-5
CASSSLTGVVSQF
TGTGCCAGCAGTTCCCTGACAGGGGTGGTTTCCCAATTC
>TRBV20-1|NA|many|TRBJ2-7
CSARDPPGGKGSGQYF
TGCAGTGCTAGAGACCCCCCAGGAGGGAAGGGTAGTGGGCAGTACTTC
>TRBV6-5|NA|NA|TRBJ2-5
CASSYGGPQETQYF
TGTGCCAGCAGTTATGGGGGTCCTCAAGAGACCCAGTACTTC
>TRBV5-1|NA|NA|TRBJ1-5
CASSLGGVNQPQHF
TGCGCCAGCAGCTTGGGGGGAGTGAATCAGCCCCAGCATTTT
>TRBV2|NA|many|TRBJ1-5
CASSHSPVITSNQPQHF
TGTGCCAGCAGTCACTCCCCCGTCATCACGAGCAATCAGCCCCAGCATTTT
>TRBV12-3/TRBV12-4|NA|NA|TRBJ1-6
CASSLGAEVYNSPLHF
TGTGCCAGCAGTCTAGGGGCGGAGGTTTATAATTCACCCCTCCACTTT
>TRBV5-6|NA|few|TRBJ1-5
CASRIRGHSSNQPQHF
TGTGCCAGCAGAATCCGGGGACATTCCAGCAATCAGCCCCAGCATTTT
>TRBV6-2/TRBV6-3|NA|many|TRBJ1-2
CASSYSSRPNYTF
TGTGCCAGCAGTTACTCGAGCAGGCCCAACTACACCTTC